The present entry profiles one TCR beta chain with its context. Its antigen remains undetermined. No quality values exist for individual bases; no much larger clone is one base distant. The data derive from a study of blood T cell repertoires in COVID-19 (TCRdb year 2020). With regard to the full study: The collaborator samples originated in the United States, Italy and Spain and spanned the acute and convalescent phases of COVID-19. Subjects who had been exposed to COVID-19, were actively infected with it, or had recovered from it provided the deeply sampled blood TCRbeta repertoires that made up the dataset. The repertoires were released in a freely available public database meant as a resource for research on the immune response to SARS-CoV-2. The prospective study material was composed of cDNA or gDNA derived from T cells, B-cell-depleted T cells, or PBMCs. The samples were drawn from the first 160 participants of the ongoing ImmuneRACE study and from 1,254 subjects provided by 6 global collaborators. Where available, HLA class I and class II types were obtained from metadata supplied by the sample provider rather than from assay-based typing. Sample metadata almost always included a de-identified subject ID, COVID-19 status, age in years and sex.

Enrolling through a virtual design, the prospective study's participants ranged in age from roughly 18 to 90 years and lived across 24 United States geographic areas. Cohort assignment in the prospective study relied on participant-reported clinical history from a screening survey and a study questionnaire. ImmuneRACE Cohort 3 recovered participants were defined by two consecutive negative NP/OP PCR tests, healthcare professional clearance, or symptom resolution. Mobile phlebotomists in the prospective study collected whole blood, serum and a nasopharyngeal or oropharyngeal swab from every participant. Participants in the prospective study had the option to provide additional blood draws and questionnaires over a roughly 2-month period. Before DNA extraction, prospective study blood samples were shipped either frozen or at room temperature. TCRbeta CDR3 regions were amplified from genomic DNA using the immunoSEQ Assay, a bias-controlled multiplex PCR. As for how the authors treated the data: Within the assay, amplification of reference gene primers was used to estimate how many nucleated cells each sample contained. To quantify the absolute abundance of each unique TCRbeta CDR3 rearrangement, sequence reads were collapsed and filtered. For each sample, productive Simpson clonality was calculated by taking the square root of Simpson's diversity index across productive rearrangements. TCRdb holds this immuneACCESS table with in-frame rearrangements only. Some clones are missing; in checked studies, unresolved V genes explain under half, and the rest has no known cause. V, J and clone size were drawn from that table, and D and trimming were deduced from the DNA. This sample gives about 480,000 clones in total; around 87% of them show up just once. Clones ranked in the top ten supply roughly 1.9% of the sample.

What the work shows at the level of the full study, not this receptor alone: Clinical and demographic metadata were provided uncurated, with the amount varying by source and participant.

V and J are truncated by 0 bases and 6 bases respectively, leaving an intervening sequence of 13 bases. From the cysteine through the phenylalanine, the CDR3 covers 14 amino acids. The retained sequence is limited to the CDR3, 42 bases, with the frame set at the first base. As encoded in the germline V gene (reference sequence), CDR1 is SGHNT while CDR2 is YYREEE. The clonotype comes from a woman aged 40 to 49 who had recovered from COVID-19. Sequenced sample: PBMCs or T cells enriched from blood (not recorded which). Recombination linked TRBV5-4 to TRBJ2-7, with an unclear D gene assignment. In nucleotide form, the sequence is TGTGCCAGCAGCTTGGGAGAATTACGAGGCGAGCAGTACTTC. This is translated as CASSLGELRGEQYF. The full variable domain, with segments outside the CDR3 supplied by the reference TRBV5-4 and TRBJ2-7 proteins, appears as ETGVTQSPTHLIKTRGQQVTLRCSSQSGHNTVSWYQQALGQGPQFIFQYYREEENGRGNFPPRFSGLQFPNYSSELNVNALELDDSALYLCASSLGELRGEQYFGPGTRLTVT.